This TCR beta chain was identified during a study of blood T cell repertoires in COVID-19. The assay was immunoSEQ multiplex PCR, and TCRdb's table has in-frame clones only and misses some. The sample includes roughly 70,000 clones, roughly 78% of them seen just once. The CDR3 extends over 17 amino acids. V was clipped by 0 bases and J by 6 bases; unmatched bases: 11. The V gene's germline CDR1 is MNHEY and CDR2 SVGEGT. The chain couples TRBV6-2 or TRBV6-3 to TRBJ1-5; TRBD1 aligns across 7 bases. This receptor was obtained from a human donor in a cohort sampled during active COVID-19. Sequencing was performed on peripheral blood. In nucleotides, the CDR3 is TGTGCCAGCAGTTACTCGGGGCCAAAGGGGGCGGCTCAGCCCCAGCATTTT. It specifies CASSYSGPKGAAQPQHF.